Shown below are 21 T cell receptor beta chains from a single sample sequenced in a study of radiotherapy plus CTLA-4 blockade in lung cancer. Generated by immunoSEQ multiplex PCR, the TCRdb table keeps only in-frame clones and is missing some. The profile shows 75,000 to 100,000 clones, around 74% of them singletons. The source was peripheral blood, collected from a patient treated with radiotherapy plus ipilimumab. These receptors came from a human donor with non-small cell lung cancer who had a partial response to radiotherapy plus ipilimumab. Some clones in this sample may be carry-over from other donors' samples.

This chain uses TRBV28 with TRBJ2-5; 10 nucleotides align to TRBD1. The J call may be wrong; the DNA end is better matched by TRBJ2-7. Germline CDR1 is MDHEN and CDR2 is SYDVKM. The CDR3 length is 15 residues. The CDR3 nucleotides read TGTGCCAGCACCGACAGGGGGCGTCTCCTCTACGAGCAGTACTTC. Amino acids: CASTDRGRLLYEQYF.

J is TRBJ2-3 and V is TRBV5-8; TRBD2 agrees at 8 bases. With V trimmed by 4 bases and J by 3 bases, 10 bases remained unmatched. In germline, CDR1 is SGHTS, CDR2 YDEGEE. The CDR3 loop spans 16 amino acids. DNA of the CDR3: TGTGCCAGCAGCGGTGGAGCGGGAGAGGGAACAGATACGCAGTATTTT. Translation: CASSGGAGEGTDTQYF.

There are a few counts of this clone. The gene calls are TRBV6-6 and TRBJ1-2, with 7 bases aligning to TRBD1. The germline V gene encodes CDR1 MNHNY and CDR2 SVGAGI (reference sequence). CDR3 length equals 14 residues. The ends lost 4 bases at V and 0 bases at J; junction bases unmatched: 2. CDR3 residues: CASSWDSSNYGYTF. Here the CDR3 DNA reads TGTGCCAGCAGTTGGGACAGTTCTAACTATGGCTACACCTTC.

This clone was counted only a few times. The chain joins TRBV5-4 to TRBJ1-2; no clear D. CDR1 is SGHNT and CDR2 is YYREEE in the germline V gene (reference sequence). This CDR3 spans 14 amino acids. The V end was cut by 4 bases, the J end by 2 bases, with 12 bases between. Here the CDR3 reads CASSPQRRNYGYTF. Written as DNA, the CDR3 is TGTGCCAGCAGCCCCCAGCGGCGGAACTATGGCTACACCTTC.

This clone came up a few times. The chain uses TRBV6-1 and TRBJ1-2; TRBD1 might be the D (5 bases). The CDR3 sequence is 15 residues long. Germline V gene sequence: CDR1 MNHNS, CDR2 SASEGT. The ends were cut back, 2 bases at V and 4 bases at J, with 14 bases in the middle. Here the CDR3 DNA reads TGTGCCAGCAGTGAATCATTAGGGGTGCGCTATGGCTACACCTTC. Protein product: CASSESLGVRYGYTF.

This chain links TRBV2 with TRBJ2-7; TRBD2 might be the D (7 bases). The CDR3 extends over 14 amino acids. The germline V gene has CDR1 SNHLY and CDR2 FYNNEI. V was clipped by 2 bases and J by 2 bases, with 10 bases between them. The CDR3 DNA follows: TGTGCCAGCAGTGAATCGGGGGGCACCTACGAGCAGTACTTC. Its translation is CASSESGGTYEQYF.

This rearrangement joins TRBV28 to TRBJ1-2; no clear D gene. With 6 bases removed from V and 3 bases from J, the gap between germline ends came to 14 bases. The germline CDR1 and CDR2 sequences are MDHEN and SYDVKM. The CDR3 is 14 amino acids. CDR3 protein: CASSTSGLHYGYTF. The CDR3 bases are TGTGCCAGCAGCACCTCCGGACTTCACTATGGCTACACCTTC.

The V and J genes are TRBV11-3 and TRBJ2-3; D is perhaps TRBD2 (6 bases). Trimming took 5 bases from V and 0 from J, leaving 15 bases between them. This CDR3 has 16 amino acids. Germline lookup yields CDR1 SGHNT and CDR2 YENEEA. The CDR3 DNA is TGTGCCAGCAGCCAAGGGTTCGGGACTAGCACAGATACGCAGTATTTT. Amino acids: CASSQGFGTSTDTQYF.

This clone showed up just a few times. The chain combines TRBV28 with TRBJ1-1; 7 positions match TRBD1. Germline loops: CDR1 MDHEN, CDR2 SYDVKM. V was pared by 4 bases and J by 0 bases, with 8 bases of the junction left unmatched. CDR3 size: 16 residues. The CDR3 nucleotides are TGTGCCAGCAGTTCACGGACAGGACCTATGAACACTGAAGCTTTCTTT. It encodes CASSSRTGPMNTEAFF.

The V gene is TRBV20-1, the J gene TRBJ2-5; D is uncertain. The germline V gene has CDR1 DFQATT and CDR2 SNEGSKA (reference sequence). This CDR3 comprises 10 residues. Between the trimmed V and J ends, which lost 6 bases and 3 bases, there was a span of 5 bases. The CDR3 loop reads CSAFKETQYF. CDR3 nucleotides: TGCAGTGCATTTAAAGAGACCCAGTACTTC.

This clone was observed a few times. This chain connects TRBV19 to TRBJ1-1; D is unclear. The CDR3 has 13 amino acids. Trimming pared 5 bases from V and 0 bases from J, leaving 7 bases between. In germline, CDR1 is LNHDA, CDR2 SQIVND (reference sequence). This chain's CDR3 is CASSEGLNTEAFF. The CDR3 DNA reads as TGTGCCAGTAGTGAGGGCCTGAACACTGAAGCTTTCTTT. Variable domain in full (rest from reference TRBV19 and TRBJ1-1): DGGITQSPKYLFRKEGQNVTLSCEQNLNHDAMYWYRQDPGQGLRLIYYSQIVNDFQKGDIAEGYSVSREKKESFPLTVTSAQKNPTAFYLCASSEGLNTEAFFGQGTRLTVV.

V and J are TRBV28 and TRBJ2-3; D gene unclear. Between the trimmed V and J ends, which lost 6 bases and 2 bases, there was a span of 12 bases. The CDR3 contains 14 residues. CDR1 is MDHEN and CDR2 is SYDVKM in the germline V gene. CDR3 sequence: CASSQQLFTDTQYF. CDR3 nucleotide sequence: TGTGCCAGCAGCCAACAGCTTTTCACAGATACGCAGTATTTT.

This chain connects TRBV5-6 to TRBJ2-7; possible D gene TRBD2, 7 bases. There are 15 residues in the CDR3. V was cut by 2 bases and J by 2 bases, with 14 bases left in between. Germline lookup yields CDR1 SGHDT and CDR2 YYEEEE. CDR3 nucleotides: TGTGCCAGCAGCTTTAGGGGGGGCCACACCTACGAGCAGTACTTC. It is translated as CASSFRGGHTYEQYF. Complete variable domain (other parts from reference TRBV5-6 and TRBJ2-7): DAGVTQSPTHLIKTRGQQVTLRCSPKSGHDTVSWYQQALGQGPQFIFQYYEEEERQRGNFPDRFSGHQFPNYSSELNVNALLLGDSALYLCASSFRGGHTYEQYFGPGTRLTVT.

Only a few counts were recorded for this clone. The chain is built from TRBV7-2 and TRBJ2-1, with 12 bases identical to TRBD2. The CDR3 contains 17 residues. Germline CDR1 is SGHTA and CDR2 is FQGNSA. J gave up 10 bases and V 5 bases, and 15 bases lay outside the gene matches. Here the CDR3 DNA reads TGTGCCAGCAGCGTCGGGACTAGCGGGTGGACTCGCGGGGAGCAGTTCTTC. This translates into CASSVGTSGWTRGEQFF.

CDR3 DNA sequence: TGTGCCAGCAGCCAGCCGGGACTAGCGGGAGTGACCGAGCAGTACTTC. Translation: CASSQPGLAGVTEQYF. The chain joins TRBV5-4 to TRBJ2-7; TRBD2 aligns across 14 bases. The CDR3 runs to 16 residues. Unmatched junction bases numbered 9, after V lost 4 bases and J lost 6 bases. Looked up from germline, CDR1 is SGHNT and CDR2 is YYREEE (reference sequence).

The chain is built from TRBV7-2 and TRBJ1-4, with TRBD1 identical over 9 bases. The CDR3 runs 16 residues. Germline V gene sequence: CDR1 SGHTA, CDR2 FQGNSA. V lost 1 base, J lost 7 bases, and 7 bases stayed unmatched. CDR3 nucleotide sequence: TGTGCCAGCAGCTTAGGAACAGGGGGCGCCGGTGAAAAACTGTTTTTT. Translated, it gives CASSLGTGGAGEKLFF.

This clone was found once. The rearrangement uses TRBV10-2 and TRBJ2-1; D possibly corresponds to TRBD2 (6 bases). This CDR3 spans 12 amino acids. Trimming took off 8 bases at V and 6 bases at J, with 11 bases between the two ends. In germline, CDR1 is WSHSY, CDR2 SAAADI. DNA for the CDR3: TGCGCCAGCTGCGGGACGCCCAATGAGCAGTTCTTC. Translating it yields CASCGTPNEQFF.

The rearrangement joins TRBV5-6 to TRBJ2-7; 7 positions agree with TRBD1. The CDR3 contains 14 residues. Germline-derived CDR1 and CDR2 are SGHDT and YYEEEE. The V gene end was trimmed by 1 base and the J gene end by 9 bases; junction bases not matched to a gene: 10. This chain's CDR3 is CASSLSYRGSRQYF. CDR3 DNA: TGTGCCAGCAGCTTGTCTTACAGGGGATCTCGGCAGTACTTC. The whole variable domain, remainder taken from reference TRBV5-6 and TRBJ2-7, is DAGVTQSPTHLIKTRGQQVTLRCSPKSGHDTVSWYQQALGQGPQFIFQYYEEEERQRGNFPDRFSGHQFPNYSSELNVNALLLGDSALYLCASSLSYRGSRQYFGPGTRLTVT.

The chain is built from TRBV7-8 and TRBJ2-7; D not resolved. V lost 0 bases, J lost 6 bases, and 9 bases lay in between. The CDR3 length is 13 residues. Looked up from germline, CDR1 is SGHVS and CDR2 is FQNEAQ. CDR3 nucleotides: TGTGCCAGCAGCTTAGCTTGGTCCGGCGAGCAGTACTTC. This encodes CASSLAWSGEQYF.

This clone was counted between two and nine times. The chain recombines TRBV28 with TRBJ2-2, with D possibly TRBD2 on 5 matching bases. CDR3 length: 14 amino acids. Trimming shortened V by 3 bases and J by 4 bases, and 9 bases separated the two germline ends. CDR1 and CDR2 (germline): MDHEN, SYDVKM. Here the CDR3 reads CASSFLRATGELFF. The CDR3 DNA reads as TGTGCCAGCAGTTTTTTGAGGGCCACCGGGGAGCTGTTTTTT.

V gene TRBV30 combines with J gene TRBJ1-4, with 7 positions matching TRBD1. Per germline, CDR1 GTSNPN and CDR2 SVGIG (reference sequence). J gave up 3 bases and V 1 base, and 2 bases lay outside the gene matches. The CDR3 runs 14 residues. CDR3: CAWSEGQPNEKLFF. The CDR3 DNA follows: TGTGCCTGGAGTGAGGGACAGCCTAATGAAAAACTGTTTTTT.